The rows below give T cell receptor beta chains drawn from one sample of a study of cytomegalovirus exposure and HLA in healthy donors. Here immunoSEQ multiplex PCR was the method, and the copy in TCRdb shows in-frame clones only, minus some. The sample yields 120,000 to 150,000 clones, about 90% seen once. The specimen was PBMCs. These receptors were obtained from a woman under 30 in good health and CMV-seropositive. The CDR3 runs from the conserved cysteine through the conserved F or W. D genes are given only for firm matches. Rows give clone size only sometimes, using once, few, many, or a class for an expanded clone.

j_call | clone_size | d_call | v_call | cdr3_nt | cdr3_aa
TRBJ2-2 | NA | NA | TRBV11-3 | TGTGCCAGCAGCCCCTCGACTAGGATGGGCGGGGAGCTGTTTTTT | CASSPSTRMGGELFF
TRBJ2-5 | NA | TRBD1 | TRBV7-2 | TGTGCCAGCAGCAGACAGGGGGCTGGAGAGACCCAGTACTTC | CASSRQGAGETQYF
TRBJ2-1 | NA | NA | TRBV9 | TGTGCCAGCAGCTATGGTCAGGCAGTACAGCAGTTCTTC | CASSYGQAVQQFF
TRBJ2-1 | NA | TRBD2 | TRBV4-2 | TGTGCCAGCAGCCTTAGGACTAGCGGGGGGGCCGACAATGAGCAGTTCTTC | CASSLRTSGGADNEQFF
TRBJ2-3 | NA | NA | TRBV5-1 | TGCGCCAGCAGCTACAGGGATAGCACAGATACGCAGTATTTT | CASSYRDSTDTQYF
TRBJ2-2 | NA | NA | TRBV5-1 | TGCGCCAGCAGCCCCGAGGCAGGGTGGGTCACCGGGGAGCTGTTTTTT | CASSPEAGWVTGELFF
TRBJ2-7 | NA | TRBD1 | TRBV6-5 | TGTGCCAGCAGCCACAGGGGTGCTCAATACGAGCAGTACTTC | CASSHRGAQYEQYF
TRBJ2-7 | NA | NA | TRBV23-1 | TGCGCCAGCAGTCAATCGGGCAGGGTAAGAAGCTCCTACGAGCAGTACTTC | CASSQSGRVRSSYEQYF
TRBJ1-2 | few | TRBD1 | TRBV5-1 | TGCGCCAGTGGGGACAGGGTTGGCTATGGCTACACCTTC | CASGDRVGYGYTF
TRBJ2-7 | NA | TRBD1 | TRBV5-4 | TGTGCCAGCAGCTCACAGGGGGCTGCACCTTACGAGCAGTACTTC | CASSSQGAAPYEQYF
TRBJ1-3 | NA | NA | TRBV7-6 | TGTGCCAGCAGCTTGGGGGGTTCTGGAAACACCATATATTTT | CASSLGGSGNTIYF
TRBJ2-5 | many | TRBD2 | TRBV4-2 | TGTGCCAGCAGCCAAGACGAGCGGGGCCAAGAGACCCAGTACTTC | CASSQDERGQETQYF
TRBJ2-7 | NA | NA | TRBV15 | TGTGCCACCAGCAGAGATAGGGGACACGACGAGCAGTACTTC | CATSRDRGHDEQYF
TRBJ1-1 | NA | NA | TRBV28 | TGTGCCAGCAGCGGACAGAATTTTGAAGCTTTCTTT | CASSGQNFEAFF
TRBJ1-6 | NA | NA | TRBV6-6 | TGTGCCAGCAGTCCCAGGGTAGTGGATAATTCACCCCTCCACTTT | CASSPRVVDNSPLHF
TRBJ1-5 | NA | NA | TRBV30 | TGTGCCTGGAGTCACAGGTTCAATCAGCCCCAGCATTTT | CAWSHRFNQPQHF
TRBJ2-5 | NA | NA | TRBV4-1 | TGCGCCAGCAGCCGACACAGTTCAGGAGGGGAAGAGACCCAGTACTTC | CASSRHSSGGEETQYF
TRBJ1-2 | NA | NA | TRBV2 | TGTGCCAGCAGAGAACAGCGTGGCTACACCTTC | CASREQRGYTF
TRBJ1-4 | NA | NA | TRBV28 | TGTGCCAGTGAGGATGGCGGGCAGGTCCATGAAAAACTGTTTTTT | CASEDGGQVHEKLFF
TRBJ2-6 | NA | NA | TRBV27 | TGTGCCAGCACCAGGGCTGGGGCCAACGTCCTGACTTTC | CASTRAGANVLTF
TRBJ2-7 | NA | TRBD2 | TRBV5-6 | TGTGCCAGCAGCGGTGGCGGACTAGGAAAGTCCCCCTTCTACGAGCAGTACTTC | CASSGGGLGKSPFYEQYF
TRBJ1-2 | NA | NA | TRBV2 | TGTGCCAGCAGTGATGTGGAGGGGCTATACTATGGCTACACCTTC | CASSDVEGLYYGYTF
TRBJ1-4 | NA | NA | TRBV5-6 | TGTGCCAGCAGCTTGTCCCAGGGCGAGATTGAAAAACTGTTTTTT | CASSLSQGEIEKLFF
TRBJ1-2 | NA | TRBD1 | TRBV5-4 | TGTGCCAGCAGCTTGGAACCGGGACAGTATGATGGCTACACCTTC | CASSLEPGQYDGYTF
TRBJ1-4 | once | TRBD1 | TRBV28 | TGTGCCAGCTGGGACAGGCCAAATGAAAAACTGTTTTTT | CASWDRPNEKLFF
TRBJ2-3 | NA | NA | TRBV2 | TGTGCCAGCAGTGAGAACGGGGGTGTAACAGATACGCAGTATTTT | CASSENGGVTDTQYF
TRBJ2-7 | NA | NA | TRBV29-1 | TGCAGCGTTGGTACAGGGATACGAGGGGAGCAGTACTTC | CSVGTGIRGEQYF
TRBJ1-5 | few | NA | TRBV19 | TGTGCCAGTAGCTACGACAGGAATCAGCCCCAGCATTTT | CASSYDRNQPQHF